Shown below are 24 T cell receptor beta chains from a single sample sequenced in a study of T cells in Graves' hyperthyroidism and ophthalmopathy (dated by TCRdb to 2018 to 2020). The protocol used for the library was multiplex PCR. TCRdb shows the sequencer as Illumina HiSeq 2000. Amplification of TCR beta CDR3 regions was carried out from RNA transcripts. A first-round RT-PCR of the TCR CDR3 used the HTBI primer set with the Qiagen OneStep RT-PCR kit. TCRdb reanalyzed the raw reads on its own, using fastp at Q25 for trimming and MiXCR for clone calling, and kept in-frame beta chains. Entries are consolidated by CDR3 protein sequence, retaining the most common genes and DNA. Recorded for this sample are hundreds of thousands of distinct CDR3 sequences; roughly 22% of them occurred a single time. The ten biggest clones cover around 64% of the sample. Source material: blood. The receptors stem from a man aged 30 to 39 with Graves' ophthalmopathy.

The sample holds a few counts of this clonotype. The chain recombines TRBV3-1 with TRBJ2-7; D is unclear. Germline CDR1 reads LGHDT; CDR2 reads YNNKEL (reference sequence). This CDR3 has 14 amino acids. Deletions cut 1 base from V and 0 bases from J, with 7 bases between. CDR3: CASSQVGSSYEQYF. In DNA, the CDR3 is TGTGCCAGCAGCCAAGTCGGCAGCTCCTACGAGCAGTACTTC.

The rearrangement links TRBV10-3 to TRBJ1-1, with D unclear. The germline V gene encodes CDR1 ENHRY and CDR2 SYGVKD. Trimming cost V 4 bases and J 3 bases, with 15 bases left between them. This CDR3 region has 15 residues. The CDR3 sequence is CAISALGQSDTEAFF. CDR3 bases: TGTGCCATCAGTGCCCTAGGTCAGTCGGACACTGAAGCTTTCTTT.

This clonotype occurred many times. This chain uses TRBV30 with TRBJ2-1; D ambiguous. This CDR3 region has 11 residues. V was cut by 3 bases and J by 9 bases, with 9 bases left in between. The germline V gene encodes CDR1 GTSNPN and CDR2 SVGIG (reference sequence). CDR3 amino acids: CAWSSRGEQFF. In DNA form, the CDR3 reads TGTGCCTGGAGCTCCCGAGGTGAGCAGTTCTTC.

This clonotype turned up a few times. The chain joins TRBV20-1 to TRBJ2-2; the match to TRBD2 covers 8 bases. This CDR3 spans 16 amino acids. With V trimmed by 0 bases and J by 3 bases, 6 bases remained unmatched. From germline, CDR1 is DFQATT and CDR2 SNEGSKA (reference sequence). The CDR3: CSARDRASGYTGELFF. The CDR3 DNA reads TGCAGTGCTAGAGATAGGGCTAGCGGGTACACCGGGGAGCTGTTTTTT.

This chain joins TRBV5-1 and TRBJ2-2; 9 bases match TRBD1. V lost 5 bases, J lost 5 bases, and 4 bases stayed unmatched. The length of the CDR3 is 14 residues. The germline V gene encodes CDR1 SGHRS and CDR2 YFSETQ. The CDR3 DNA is TGCGCCAGCAGACAGGGGGCTGGTACCGGGGAGCTGTTTTTT. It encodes CASRQGAGTGELFF.

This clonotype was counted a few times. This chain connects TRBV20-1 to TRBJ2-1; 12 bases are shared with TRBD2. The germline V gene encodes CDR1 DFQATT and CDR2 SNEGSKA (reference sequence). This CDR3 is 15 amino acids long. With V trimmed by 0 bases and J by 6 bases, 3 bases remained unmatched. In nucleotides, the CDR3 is TGCAGTGCTAGAGATCTAGCGGGGGGGGCCAATGAGCAGTTCTTC. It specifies CSARDLAGGANEQFF.

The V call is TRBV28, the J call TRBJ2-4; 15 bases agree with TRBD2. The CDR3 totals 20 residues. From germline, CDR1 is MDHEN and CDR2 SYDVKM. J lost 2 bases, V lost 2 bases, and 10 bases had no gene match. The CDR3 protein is CASSLPGLAGGPVPKNIQYF. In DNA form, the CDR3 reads TGTGCCAGCAGTTTACCAGGACTAGCGGGAGGGCCCGTTCCCAAAAACATTCAGTACTTC.

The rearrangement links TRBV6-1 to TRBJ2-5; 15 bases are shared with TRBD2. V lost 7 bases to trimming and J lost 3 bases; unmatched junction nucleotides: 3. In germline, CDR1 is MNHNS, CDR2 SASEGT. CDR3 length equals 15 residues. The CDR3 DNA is TGTGCCAGCACCCGGACTAGCGGGAGGGAAGAGACCCAGTACTTC. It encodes CASTRTSGREETQYF.

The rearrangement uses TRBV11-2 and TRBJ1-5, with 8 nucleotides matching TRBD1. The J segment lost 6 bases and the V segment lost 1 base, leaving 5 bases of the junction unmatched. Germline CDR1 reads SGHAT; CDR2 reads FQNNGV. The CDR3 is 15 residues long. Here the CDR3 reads CASSLGAGGGQPQHF. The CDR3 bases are TGTGCCAGCAGCTTAGGGGCAGGGGGCGGTCAGCCCCAGCATTTT.

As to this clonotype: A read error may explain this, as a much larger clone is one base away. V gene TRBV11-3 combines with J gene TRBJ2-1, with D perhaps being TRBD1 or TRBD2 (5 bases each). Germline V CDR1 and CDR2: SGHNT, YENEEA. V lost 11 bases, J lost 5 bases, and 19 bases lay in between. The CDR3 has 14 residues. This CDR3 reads CAGNQGPTHNEQFF. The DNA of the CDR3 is TGTGCCGGCAACCAGGGACCGACTCACAATGAGCAGTTCTTC.

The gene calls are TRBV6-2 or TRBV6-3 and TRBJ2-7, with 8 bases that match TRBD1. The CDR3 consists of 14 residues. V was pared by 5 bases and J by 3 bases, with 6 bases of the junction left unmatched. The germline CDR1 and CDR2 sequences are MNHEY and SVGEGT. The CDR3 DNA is TGTGCCAGCAGTACGACAGGGGTAGGCTACGAGCAGTACTTC. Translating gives CASSTTGVGYEQYF.

The CDR3 sequence: CASSESLGITEAFF. The CDR3 DNA reads TGTGCCAGCAGTGAATCATTGGGAATCACTGAAGCTTTCTTT. This chain joins TRBV6-1 and TRBJ1-1; D is unclear. The CDR3 has 14 amino acids. Trimming removed 2 bases from V and 4 bases from J, with 11 bases in between. Per the germline V gene, CDR1 is MNHNS and CDR2 is SASEGT.

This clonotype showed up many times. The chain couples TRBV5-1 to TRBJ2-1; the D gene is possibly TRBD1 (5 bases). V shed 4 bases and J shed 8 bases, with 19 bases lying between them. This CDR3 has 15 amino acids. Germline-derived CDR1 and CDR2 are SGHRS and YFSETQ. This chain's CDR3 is CASSRLGRVVDEQFF. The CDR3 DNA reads TGCGCCAGCAGCAGACTCGGCAGGGTGGTCGATGAGCAGTTCTTC.

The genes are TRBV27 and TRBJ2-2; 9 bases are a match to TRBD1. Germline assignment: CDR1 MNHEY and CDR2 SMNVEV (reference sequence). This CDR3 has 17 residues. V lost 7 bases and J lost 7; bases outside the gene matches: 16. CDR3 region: CASTPGQGLEGGGELFF. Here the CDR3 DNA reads TGTGCCAGCACCCCGGGACAGGGACTCGAAGGGGGCGGGGAGCTGTTTTTT.

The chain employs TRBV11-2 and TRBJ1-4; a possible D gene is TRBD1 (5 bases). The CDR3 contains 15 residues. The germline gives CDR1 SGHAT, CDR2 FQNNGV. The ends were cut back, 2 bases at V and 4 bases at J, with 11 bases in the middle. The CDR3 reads CASSLTGTVNEKLFF. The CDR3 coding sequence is TGTGCCAGCAGCTTAACCGGGACGGTTAATGAAAAACTGTTTTTT.

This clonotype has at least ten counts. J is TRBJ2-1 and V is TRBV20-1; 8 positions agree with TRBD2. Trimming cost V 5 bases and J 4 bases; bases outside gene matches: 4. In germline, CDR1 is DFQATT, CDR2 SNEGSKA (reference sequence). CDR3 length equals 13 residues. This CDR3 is CSASSGRYNEQFF. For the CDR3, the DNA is TGCAGTGCTTCTAGCGGGCGGTACAATGAGCAGTTCTTC.

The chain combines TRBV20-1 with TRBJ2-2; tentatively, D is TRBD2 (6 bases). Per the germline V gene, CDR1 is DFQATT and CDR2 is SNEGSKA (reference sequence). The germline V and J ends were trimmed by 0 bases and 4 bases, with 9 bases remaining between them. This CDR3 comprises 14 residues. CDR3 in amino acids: CSARDRGTTGELFF. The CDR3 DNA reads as TGCAGTGCTAGAGACCGCGGGACCACCGGGGAGCTGTTTTTT.

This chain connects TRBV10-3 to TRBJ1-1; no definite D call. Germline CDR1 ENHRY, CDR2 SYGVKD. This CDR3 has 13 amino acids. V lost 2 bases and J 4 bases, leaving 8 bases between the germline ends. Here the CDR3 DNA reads TGTGCCATCAGTGAGGGATGGGTCACTGAAGCTTTCTTT. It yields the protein CAISEGWVTEAFF.

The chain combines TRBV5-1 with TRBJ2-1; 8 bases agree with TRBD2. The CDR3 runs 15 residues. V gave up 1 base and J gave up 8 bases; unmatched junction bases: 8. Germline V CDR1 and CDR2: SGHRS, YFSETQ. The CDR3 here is CASSLFGRAADEQFF. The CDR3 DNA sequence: TGCGCCAGCAGCTTGTTCGGGAGGGCGGCCGATGAGCAGTTCTTC.

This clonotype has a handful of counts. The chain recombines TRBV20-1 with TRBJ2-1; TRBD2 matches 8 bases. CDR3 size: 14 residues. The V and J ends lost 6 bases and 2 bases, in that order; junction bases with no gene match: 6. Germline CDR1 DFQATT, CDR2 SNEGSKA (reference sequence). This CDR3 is CSASGSKPYNEQFF. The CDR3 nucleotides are TGCAGTGCGAGCGGGAGTAAACCCTACAATGAGCAGTTCTTC.

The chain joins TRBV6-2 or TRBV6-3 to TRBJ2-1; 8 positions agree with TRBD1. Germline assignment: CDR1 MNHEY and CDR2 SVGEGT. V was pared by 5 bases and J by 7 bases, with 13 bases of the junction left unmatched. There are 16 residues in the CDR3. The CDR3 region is CASSTRQGPAINEQFF. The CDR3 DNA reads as TGTGCCAGCAGTACGCGACAGGGGCCCGCCATTAATGAGCAGTTCTTC.

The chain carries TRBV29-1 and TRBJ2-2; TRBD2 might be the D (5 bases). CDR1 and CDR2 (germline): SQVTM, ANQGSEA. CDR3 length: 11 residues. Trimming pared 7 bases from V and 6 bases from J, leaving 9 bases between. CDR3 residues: CSGKEAGELFF. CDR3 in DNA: TGCAGCGGAAAGGAGGCCGGGGAGCTGTTTTTT.

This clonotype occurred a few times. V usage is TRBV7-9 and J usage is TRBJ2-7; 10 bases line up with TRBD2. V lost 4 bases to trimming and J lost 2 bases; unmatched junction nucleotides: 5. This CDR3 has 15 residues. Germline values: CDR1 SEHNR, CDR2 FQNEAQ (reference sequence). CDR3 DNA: TGTGCCAGCAGCTCAGGACTAGCGGTACCCTACGAGCAGTACTTC. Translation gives CASSSGLAVPYEQYF.

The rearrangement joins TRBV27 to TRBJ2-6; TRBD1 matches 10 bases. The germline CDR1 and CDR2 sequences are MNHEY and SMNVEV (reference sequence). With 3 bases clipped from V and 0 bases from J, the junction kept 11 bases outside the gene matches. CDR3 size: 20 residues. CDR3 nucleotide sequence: TGTGCCAGCAGTTTTGCCGGGACAGGGGCCGAACACTCTGGGGCCAACGTCCTGACTTTC. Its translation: CASSFAGTGAEHSGANVLTF.